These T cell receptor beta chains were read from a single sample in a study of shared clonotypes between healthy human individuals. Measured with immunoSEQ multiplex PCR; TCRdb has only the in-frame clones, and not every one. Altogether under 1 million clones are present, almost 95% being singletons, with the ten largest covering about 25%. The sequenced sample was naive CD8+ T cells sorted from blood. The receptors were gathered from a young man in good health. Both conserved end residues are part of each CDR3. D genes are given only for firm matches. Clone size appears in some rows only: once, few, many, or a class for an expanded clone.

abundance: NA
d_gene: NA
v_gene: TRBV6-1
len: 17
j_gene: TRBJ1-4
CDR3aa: CASSEGDPGGSNEKLFF
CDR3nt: TGTGCCAGCAGTGAAGGAGATCCTGGTGGATCTAATGAAAAACTGTTTTTT

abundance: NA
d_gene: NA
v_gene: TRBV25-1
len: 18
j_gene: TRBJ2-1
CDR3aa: CASSSQHLDTRRYNEQFF
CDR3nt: TGTGCCAGCAGTAGCCAACATCTAGACACTAGGAGGTACAATGAGCAGTTCTTC

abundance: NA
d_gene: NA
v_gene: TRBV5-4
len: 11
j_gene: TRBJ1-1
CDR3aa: CASSLSTEAFF
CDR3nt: TGTGCCAGCAGCTTGAGCACTGAAGCTTTCTTT

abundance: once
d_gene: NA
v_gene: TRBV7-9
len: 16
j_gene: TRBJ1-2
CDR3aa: CASSSSPDTKSAGYTF
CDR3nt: TGTGCCAGCAGCTCTTCACCGGACACCAAGAGTGCTGGCTACACCTTC

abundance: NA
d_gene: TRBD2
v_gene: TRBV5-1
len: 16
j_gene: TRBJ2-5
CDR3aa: CASSLATSGTQETQYF
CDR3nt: TGCGCCAGCAGCTTGGCTACTAGCGGGACTCAGGAGACCCAGTACTTC

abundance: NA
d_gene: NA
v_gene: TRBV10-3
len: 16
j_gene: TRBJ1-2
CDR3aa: CAISDSRLNQNDGYTF
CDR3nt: TGTGCCATCAGTGACTCTCGGCTCAACCAAAATGATGGCTACACCTTC

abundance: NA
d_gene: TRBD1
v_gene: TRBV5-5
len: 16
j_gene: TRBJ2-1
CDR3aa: CASSLVVGTGYNEQFF
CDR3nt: TGTGCCAGCAGCTTGGTTGTTGGGACAGGATACAATGAGCAGTTCTTC

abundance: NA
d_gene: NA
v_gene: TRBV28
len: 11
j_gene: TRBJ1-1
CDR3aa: CASGWGTEAFF
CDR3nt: TGTGCCAGCGGATGGGGTACTGAAGCTTTCTTT

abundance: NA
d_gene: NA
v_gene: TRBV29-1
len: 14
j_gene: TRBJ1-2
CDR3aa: CSVRRADFRYGYTF
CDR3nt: TGCAGCGTTCGCCGGGCCGACTTTAGATATGGCTACACCTTC

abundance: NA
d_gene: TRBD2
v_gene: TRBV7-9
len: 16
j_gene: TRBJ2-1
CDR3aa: CASSLVSGRVNNEQFF
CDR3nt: TGTGCCAGCAGCTTAGTCAGCGGGAGGGTAAACAATGAGCAGTTCTTC

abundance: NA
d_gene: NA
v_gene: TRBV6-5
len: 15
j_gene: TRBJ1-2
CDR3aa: CASSPWVGGHYGYTF
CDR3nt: TGTGCCAGCAGTCCTTGGGTCGGCGGGCACTATGGCTACACCTTC

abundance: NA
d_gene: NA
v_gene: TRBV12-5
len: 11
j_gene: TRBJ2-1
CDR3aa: CASGEWGEQFF
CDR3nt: TGTGCTAGTGGAGAGTGGGGTGAGCAGTTCTTC

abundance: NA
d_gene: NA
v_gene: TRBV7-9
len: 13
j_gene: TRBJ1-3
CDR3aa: CASSPRFGNTIYF
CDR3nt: TGTGCCAGCAGCCCCCGGTTTGGAAACACCATATATTTT

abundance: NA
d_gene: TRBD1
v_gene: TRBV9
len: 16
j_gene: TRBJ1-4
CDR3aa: CASSPSPGTEDEKLFF
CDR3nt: TGTGCCAGCAGCCCATCACCCGGGACAGAGGATGAAAAACTGTTTTTT

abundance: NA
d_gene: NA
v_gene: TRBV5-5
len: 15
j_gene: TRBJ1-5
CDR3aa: CASSPTQGASQPQHF
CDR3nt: TGTGCCAGCAGCCCAACCCAAGGGGCGAGTCAGCCCCAGCATTTT

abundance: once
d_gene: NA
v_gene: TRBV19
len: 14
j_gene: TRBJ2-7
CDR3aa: CASSTPGHLYEQYF
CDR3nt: TGTGCCAGTAGTACCCCCGGACACCTCTACGAGCAGTACTTC

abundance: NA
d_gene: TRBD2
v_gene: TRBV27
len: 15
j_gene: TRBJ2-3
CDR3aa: CASSVWAGDTDTQYF
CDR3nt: TGTGCCAGCAGTGTTTGGGCGGGAGATACAGATACGCAGTATTTT

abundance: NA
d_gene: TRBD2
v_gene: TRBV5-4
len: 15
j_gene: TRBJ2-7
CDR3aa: CASSLALAGVHEQYF
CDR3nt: TGTGCCAGCAGCTTGGCCCTAGCGGGAGTCCACGAGCAGTACTTC

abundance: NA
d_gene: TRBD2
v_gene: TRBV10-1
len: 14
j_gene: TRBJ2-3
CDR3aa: CAREWEGTTDTQYF
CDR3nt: TGCGCCAGGGAGTGGGAGGGGACGACAGATACGCAGTATTTT

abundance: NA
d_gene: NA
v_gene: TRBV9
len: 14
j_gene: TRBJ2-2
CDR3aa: CASSVQSGTGELFF
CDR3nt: TGTGCCAGCAGCGTTCAATCAGGGACCGGGGAGCTGTTTTTT

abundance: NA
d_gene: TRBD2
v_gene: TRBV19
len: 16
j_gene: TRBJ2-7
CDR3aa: CASSSPIGLANYEQYF
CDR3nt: TGTGCCAGTAGTAGTCCGATTGGACTAGCCAACTACGAGCAGTACTTC

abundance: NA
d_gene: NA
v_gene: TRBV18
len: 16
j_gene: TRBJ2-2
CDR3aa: CASSPAAQGPTGELFF
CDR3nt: TGTGCCAGCTCACCAGCGGCACAGGGTCCCACCGGGGAGCTGTTTTTT

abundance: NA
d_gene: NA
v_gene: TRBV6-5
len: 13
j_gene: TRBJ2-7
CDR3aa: CASSYSQSYEQYF
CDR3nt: TGTGCCAGCAGTTACTCGCAATCCTACGAGCAGTACTTC

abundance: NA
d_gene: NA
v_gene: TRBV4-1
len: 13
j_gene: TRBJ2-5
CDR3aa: CASSQEIGETQYF
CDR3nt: TGCGCCAGCAGCCAAGAAATCGGAGAGACCCAGTACTTC

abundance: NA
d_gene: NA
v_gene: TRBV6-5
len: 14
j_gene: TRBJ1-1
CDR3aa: CASRTTGINTEAFF
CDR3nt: TGTGCCAGCAGAACGACTGGCATTAACACTGAAGCTTTCTTT

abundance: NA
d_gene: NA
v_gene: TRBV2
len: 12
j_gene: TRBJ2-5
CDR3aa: CASRGRVETQYF
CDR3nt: TGTGCCAGCAGAGGTAGAGTAGAGACCCAGTACTTC

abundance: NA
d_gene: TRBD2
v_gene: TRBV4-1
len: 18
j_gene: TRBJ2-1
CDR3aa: CASSQAVLLAGGFNEQFF
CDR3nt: TGCGCCAGCAGCCAAGCAGTTTTACTAGCGGGAGGATTCAATGAGCAGTTCTTC

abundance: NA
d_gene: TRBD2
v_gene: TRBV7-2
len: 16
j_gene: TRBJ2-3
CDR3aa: CASTVVAGALTDTQYF
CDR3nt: TGTGCCAGCACAGTTGTGGCGGGAGCGCTCACAGATACGCAGTATTTT

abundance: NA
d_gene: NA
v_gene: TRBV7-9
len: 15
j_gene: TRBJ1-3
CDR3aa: CASSQTQGAGNTIYF
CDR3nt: TGTGCCAGCAGCCAAACTCAGGGTGCTGGAAACACCATATATTTT

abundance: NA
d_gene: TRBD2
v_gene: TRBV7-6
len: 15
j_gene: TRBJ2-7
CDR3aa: CASSSIAGGLYEQYF
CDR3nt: TGTGCCAGCAGCTCCATAGCGGGAGGGCTCTACGAGCAGTACTTC

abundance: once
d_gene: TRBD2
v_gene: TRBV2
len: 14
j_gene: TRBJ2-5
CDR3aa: CASGLAGDVETQYF
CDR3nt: TGTGCCAGCGGACTAGCGGGAGATGTAGAGACCCAGTACTTC

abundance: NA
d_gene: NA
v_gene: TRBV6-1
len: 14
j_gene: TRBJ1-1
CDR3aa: CASSEGRGNTEAFF
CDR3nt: TGTGCCAGCAGTGAGGGACGTGGGAACACTGAAGCTTTCTTT

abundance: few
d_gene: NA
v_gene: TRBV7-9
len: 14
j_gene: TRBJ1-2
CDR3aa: CASSALSTNYGYTF
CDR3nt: TGTGCCAGCAGCGCCCTCTCTACTAACTATGGCTACACCTTC

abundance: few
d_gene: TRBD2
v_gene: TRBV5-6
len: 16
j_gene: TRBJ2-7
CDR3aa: CASSLARTSGTYEQYF
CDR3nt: TGTGCCAGCAGCTTGGCGAGGACTAGCGGAACCTACGAGCAGTACTTC

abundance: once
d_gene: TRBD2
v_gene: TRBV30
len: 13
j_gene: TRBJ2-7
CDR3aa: CAWSLGLDDEQYF
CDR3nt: TGTGCCTGGAGTCTTGGACTAGACGACGAGCAGTACTTC

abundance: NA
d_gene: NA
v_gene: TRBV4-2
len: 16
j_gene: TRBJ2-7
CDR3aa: CASSQRRTRDSYEQYF
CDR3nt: TGTGCCAGCAGCCAAAGACGGACCCGCGACTCCTACGAGCAGTACTTC

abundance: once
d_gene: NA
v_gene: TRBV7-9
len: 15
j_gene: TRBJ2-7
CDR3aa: CASSLAGRGSYEQYF
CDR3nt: TGTGCCAGCAGCTTAGCCGGGAGAGGCTCCTACGAGCAGTACTTC

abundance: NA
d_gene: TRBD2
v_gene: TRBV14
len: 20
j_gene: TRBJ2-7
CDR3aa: CASSQEILAGDSPSSYEQYF
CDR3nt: TGTGCCAGCAGCCAAGAGATTCTAGCGGGAGACTCGCCCAGCTCCTACGAGCAGTACTTC

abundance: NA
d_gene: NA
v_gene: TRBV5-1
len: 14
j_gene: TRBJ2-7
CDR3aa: CASSLALGPYEQYF
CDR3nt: TGCGCCAGCAGCTTGGCCCTGGGTCCCTACGAGCAGTACTTC

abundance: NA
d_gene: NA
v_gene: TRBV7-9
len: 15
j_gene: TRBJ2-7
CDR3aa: CASSLPLNSIYEQYF
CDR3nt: TGTGCCAGCAGCTTACCCCTAAACTCCATCTACGAGCAGTACTTC

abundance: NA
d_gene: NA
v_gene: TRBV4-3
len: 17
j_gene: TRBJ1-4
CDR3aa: CASSQDNLQGPNEKLFF
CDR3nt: TGCGCCAGCAGCCAAGATAATCTACAGGGCCCTAATGAAAAACTGTTTTTT

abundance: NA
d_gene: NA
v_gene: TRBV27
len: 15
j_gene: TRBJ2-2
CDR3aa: CASRAGTGPPGELFF
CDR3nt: TGTGCCAGTAGGGCCGGGACCGGACCGCCTGGGGAGCTGTTTTTT